This entry features one T cell receptor beta chain sequence. This clonotype appeared a few times. Its antigen remains undetermined. Per-base quality was not reported, and no clone a single base away is much larger than it. Ficoll-Paque density gradient centrifugation was the method used to isolate PBMCs. This sample was included in a study of T-cell memory formation after mild COVID-19 (dated by TCRdb to the early 2020s). Background for the entire study: TCR sequence clusters from the two donors were largely donor specific. In a couple of donors, T-cell clones that expanded and contracted after mild COVID-19 were tracked by sequencing TCRalpha and TCRbeta repertoires over time. The cohort was made up of two young adult volunteers, one female and one male, who were previously healthy. Summary of the overall study and its limitations: Clones contracting from day 15 to 85 had balanced CD4/CD8 phenotypes, while a second wave expanding from day 15 to 37 was biased towards CD4+. Contracting CD4+ clones turned up mainly in the CM and EM memory subsets, whereas EMRA was where CD8+ clones were enriched. SARS-CoV-2 specificity of the second-wave clones peaking on day 37 was not confirmed. Some responding clones were found in pre-infection memory, which suggests that pre-existing cross-reactive memory T cells took part in the SARS-CoV-2 response. Only a couple of mild cases were covered by the study, and larger cohorts that include severe cases with pre-infection samples were considered necessary.

The germline V gene (reference sequence) specifies MNHNY as CDR1 and SVGAGI as CDR2. Compared with germline, V lacks 4 bases and J lacks 7 bases; bases without a gene match: 4. From its cysteine to its valine, the CDR3 spans 13 amino acids. The kept DNA is CDR3 alone, 39 bases in frame from the first base. Sequencing was carried out with an Illumina NovaSeq 6000. TCRalpha and TCRbeta cDNA libraries were constructed by 5'RACE with constant-segment primers, with sample barcodes and unique molecular identifiers being introduced. Trizol reagent was used to extract RNA from every sample. Library amplification was performed in two PCR steps, and a second sample barcode and Illumina TruSeq adapters were introduced in the second step. The libraries were sequenced on an Illumina NovaSeq using 2 x 150 bp paired-end reads. The original methods were these. The reads were demultiplexed and collapsed into UMI-guided consensus sequences using migec v1.2.7. Using mixcr v2.1.11, the UMI consensuses were aligned to TRA and TRB V and J templates and assembled into clonotypes. A clonotype was counted as expanded or contracted only when both edgeR and NoisET called the clonotype significant, with the noise models trained on biological replicates. For edgeR calls, a false discovery rate-adjusted p below 0.01 and a log2 fold-change threshold of 1 were applied. PCA with hierarchical clustering of max-normalized trajectories of the 1000 most abundant clonotypes was used as exploratory dynamics analysis. The CD4 or CD8 phenotype of responding clones was assigned using the separately sequenced CD4+ and CD8+ repertoires. The public reads were run again by TCRdb, first through fastp at Q25 and then through MiXCR, and only productive beta chains were kept. Rows with one shared CDR3 protein collapse into an entry with the most common genes and DNA. In this record, the V and J calls reflect TCRdb's handling and not the investigators' own analysis. Recorded for this sample are around 300,000 distinct CDR3 sequences; roughly 21% of them occurred a single time. Clones ranked in the top ten supply around 21% of the sample.

The receptor chain draws on TRBV6-6 and TRBJ2-7, and 10 bases in between align with TRBD1. This TCR derives from a man younger than 30 who had mild COVID-19 (a few samples of this study predate the infection). The sample titles of this study are shuffled in the database, so cell type and time point are left out; the donor was told from shared clones. The specimen was PBMCs or a T cell subset sorted from them (not recorded which). The CDR3 corresponds to CASSFWTGGEQYV. The sequence in DNA is TGTGCCAGCAGTTTCTGGACAGGGGGAGAGCAGTACGTC.